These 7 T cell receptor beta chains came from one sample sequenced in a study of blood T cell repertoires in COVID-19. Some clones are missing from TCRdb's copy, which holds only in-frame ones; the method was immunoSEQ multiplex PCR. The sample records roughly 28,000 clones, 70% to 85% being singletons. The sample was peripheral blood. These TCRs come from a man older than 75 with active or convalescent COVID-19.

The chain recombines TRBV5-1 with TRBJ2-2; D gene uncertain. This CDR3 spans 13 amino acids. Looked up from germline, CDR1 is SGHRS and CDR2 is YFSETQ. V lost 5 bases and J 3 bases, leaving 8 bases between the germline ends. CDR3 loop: CASSIGDTGELFF. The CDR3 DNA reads TGCGCCAGCAGTATCGGAGACACCGGGGAGCTGTTTTTT.

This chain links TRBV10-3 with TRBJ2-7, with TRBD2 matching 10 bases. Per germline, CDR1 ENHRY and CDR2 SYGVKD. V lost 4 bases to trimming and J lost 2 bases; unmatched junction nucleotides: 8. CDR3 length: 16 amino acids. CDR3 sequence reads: CAISGALAGKTYEQYF. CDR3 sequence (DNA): TGTGCCATCAGTGGGGCACTAGCGGGAAAGACCTACGAGCAGTACTTC.

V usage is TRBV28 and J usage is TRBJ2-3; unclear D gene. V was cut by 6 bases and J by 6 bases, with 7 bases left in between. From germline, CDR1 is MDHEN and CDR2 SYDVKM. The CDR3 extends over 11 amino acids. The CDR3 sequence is CASRLHDTQYF. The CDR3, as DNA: TGTGCCAGCAGGTTACATGATACGCAGTATTTT.

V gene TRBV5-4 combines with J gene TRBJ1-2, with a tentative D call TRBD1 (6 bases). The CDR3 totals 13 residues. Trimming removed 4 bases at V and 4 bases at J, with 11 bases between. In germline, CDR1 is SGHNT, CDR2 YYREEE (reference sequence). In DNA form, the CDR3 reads TGTGCCAGCAGCGGGGACAACCTCTATGGCTACACCTTC. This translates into CASSGDNLYGYTF.

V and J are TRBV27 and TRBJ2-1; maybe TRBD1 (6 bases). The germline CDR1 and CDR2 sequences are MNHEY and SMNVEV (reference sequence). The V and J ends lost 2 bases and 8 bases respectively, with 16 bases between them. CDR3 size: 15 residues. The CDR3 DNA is TGTGCCAGCAGTTTAGAACAGGGTTGGGTCCATGAGCAGTTCTTC. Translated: CASSLEQGWVHEQFF.

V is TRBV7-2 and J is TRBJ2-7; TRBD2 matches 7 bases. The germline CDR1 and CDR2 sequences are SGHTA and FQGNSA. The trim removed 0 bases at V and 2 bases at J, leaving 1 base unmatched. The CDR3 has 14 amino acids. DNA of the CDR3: TGTGCCAGCAGCTTAGCGGCGGGAGCCTACGAGCAGTACTTC. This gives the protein CASSLAAGAYEQYF.

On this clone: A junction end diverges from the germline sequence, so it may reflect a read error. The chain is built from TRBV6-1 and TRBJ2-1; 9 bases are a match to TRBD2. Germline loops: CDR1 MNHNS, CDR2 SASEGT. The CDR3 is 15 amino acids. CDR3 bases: TGTGCCAGCGGTGAGGGGCTAGCGGGGTACAATGAGCAGTTCTTC. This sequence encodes CASGEGLAGYNEQFF.